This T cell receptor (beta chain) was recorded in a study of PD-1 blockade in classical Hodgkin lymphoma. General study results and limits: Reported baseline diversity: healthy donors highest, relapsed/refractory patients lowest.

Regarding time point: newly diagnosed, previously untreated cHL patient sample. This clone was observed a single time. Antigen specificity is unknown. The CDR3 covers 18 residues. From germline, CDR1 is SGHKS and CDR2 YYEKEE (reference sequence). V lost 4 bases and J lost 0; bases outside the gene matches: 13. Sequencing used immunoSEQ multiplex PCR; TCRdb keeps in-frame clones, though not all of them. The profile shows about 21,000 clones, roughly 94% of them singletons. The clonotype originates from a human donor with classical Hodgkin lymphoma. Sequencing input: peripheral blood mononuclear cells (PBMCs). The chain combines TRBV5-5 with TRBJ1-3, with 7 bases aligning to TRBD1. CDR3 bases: TGTGCCAGCAGCCTCACAGGGGTTCCTTTCGCCTCTGGAAACACCATATATTTT. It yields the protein CASSLTGVPFASGNTIYF.